The present T cell receptor (beta chain) was sequenced within a study of cytomegalovirus exposure and HLA in healthy donors. Only in-frame clones appear in the TCRdb table, and some are missing; sequencing was by immunoSEQ multiplex PCR. The sample lists about 160,000 clones, approximately 88% seen once, with 10% in the top ten. Study observations and caveats: Most TCR sequences were seen very rarely across donors, but some public TCRs occurred in many.

On this clone itself: The antigen remains unidentified.

Germline-derived CDR1 and CDR2 are SGDLS and YYNGEE. J gave up 3 bases and V 4 bases, and 11 bases lay outside the gene matches. The CDR3 runs to 16 residues. The donors were members of the roughly 120-subject validation cohort (separate from the approximately 670-subject first cohort). The chain carries TRBV9 and TRBJ2-5, with 8 bases identical to TRBD1. Material: PBMCs. This clonotype was obtained from a young man in good health and CMV-seropositive. DNA for the CDR3: TGTGCCAGCAGCTCAGAGGACAGGGCTAATAAAGAGACCCAGTACTTC. Its translation: CASSSEDRANKETQYF.